These 6 T cell receptor beta chains came from one sample sequenced in a study of neurological immune-mediated disorders. TCRdb redid the calling of the 5' RACE reads with MiXCR, one entry per CDR3 protein. Among 90,000 to 100,000 distinct CDR3 sequences listed, 3.5% were seen once. The sample consisted of PBMCs. The receptors here all came from a woman under 30 with multiple sclerosis.

This clonotype occurred many times. V gene TRBV13 combines with J gene TRBJ2-2; 10 bases align to TRBD1. The CDR3 consists of 16 residues. Germline V gene sequence: CDR1 PRHDT, CDR2 FYEKMQ (reference sequence). Trimming cost V 5 bases and J 3 bases; bases outside gene matches: 6. The DNA for the CDR3 is TGTGCCAGCAGCCCCGAGGACAGGGGGGACACCGGGGAGCTGTTTTTT. It encodes CASSPEDRGDTGELFF.

This clonotype showed up many times. This chain joins TRBV11-2 and TRBJ2-3, with no clear D. This CDR3 contains 12 residues. CDR1 is SGHAT and CDR2 is FQNNGV in the germline V gene. V was pared by 3 bases and J by 7 bases, with 8 bases between. CDR3: CASSFADYTQYF. In DNA form, the CDR3 reads TGTGCCAGCAGCTTTGCCGATTATACGCAGTATTTT.

This clonotype was observed at least ten times. V gene TRBV7-2 combines with J gene TRBJ2-3; D may correspond to TRBD1 or TRBD2 (6 bases each). Trimming removed 1 base at V and 4 bases at J, with 12 bases between. The CDR3 contains 15 residues. Per germline, CDR1 SGHTA and CDR2 FQGNSA. CDR3 nucleotide sequence: TGTGCCAGCAGCTTAGGGGGGGCCTTGGCAGATACGCAGTATTTT. This codes for CASSLGGALADTQYF.

This clonotype was seen ten or more times. The CDR3 nucleotides are TGTGCCAGCAGCCTACGGGACAGGATGAACACTGAAGCTTTCTTT. Translation: CASSLRDRMNTEAFF. The chain is built from TRBV3-1 and TRBJ1-1, with TRBD1 identical over 8 bases. Germline CDR1 is LGHDT and CDR2 is YNNKEL (reference sequence). The CDR3 is 15 residues long. With V trimmed by 4 bases and J by 0 bases, 4 bases remained unmatched. The complete variable domain, with remaining parts taken from reference TRBV3-1 and TRBJ1-1, reads DTAVSQTPKYLVTQMGNDKSIKCEQNLGHDTMYWYKQDSKKFLKIMFSYNNKELIINETVPNRFSPKSPDKAHLNLHINSLELGDSAVYFCASSLRDRMNTEAFFGQGTRLTVV.

Ten or more counts support this clonotype. This chain connects TRBV11-2 to TRBJ1-1; D may be TRBD1 (5 bases). This CDR3 is built from 16 residues. V was trimmed by 1 base and J by 4 bases, leaving 16 bases between them. Germline V CDR1 and CDR2: SGHAT, FQNNGV. In nucleotides, the CDR3 is TGTGCCAGCAGCTTAGTTATTTTGACCGGGGGCACTGAAGCTTTCTTT. Amino acids: CASSLVILTGGTEAFF.

This clonotype has a count of ten or more. This rearrangement joins TRBV6-5 to TRBJ2-7, with unresolved D. Per germline, CDR1 MNHEY and CDR2 SVGAGI. This CDR3 spans 12 amino acids. V was trimmed by 2 bases and J by 7 bases, leaving 9 bases between them. CDR3 sequence reads: CASSYPGSEQYF. DNA for the CDR3: TGTGCCAGCAGTTACCCTGGATCGGAGCAGTACTTC.